The 31 T cell receptor beta chains below come from one sample, sequenced in a study of T cell responses to AZD1222 COVID-19 vaccine. Profiling relied on immunoSEQ multiplex PCR, and the TCRdb table lists in-frame clones only, not all of them. The repertoire includes approximately 150,000 clones, about 89% of them detected once, and around 2% sits in the top ten. This specimen was peripheral blood, taken on day 0 of AZD1222 vaccination. The receptors stem from an adult in good health.

The chain links TRBV19 to TRBJ2-3, with TRBD2 identical over 9 bases. The CDR3 is 16 amino acids. J was trimmed by 2 bases and V by 6 bases; bases with no gene match: 9. The germline CDR1 and CDR2 sequences are LNHDA and SQIVND (reference sequence). In DNA, the CDR3 is TGTGCCAGTAGGCAATTAGCGGGAGCCGCCACAGATACGCAGTATTTT. This translates into CASRQLAGAATDTQYF.

This clone was detected only a few times. The chain links TRBV27 to TRBJ2-2, with 9 bases fitting TRBD1. CDR1 MNHEY and CDR2 SMNVEV come from the germline V gene (reference sequence). This CDR3 is built from 16 residues. V lost 5 bases and J lost 4; bases outside the gene matches: 8. Here the CDR3 reads CASSTLTGGGTGELFF. In DNA, the CDR3 is TGTGCCAGCAGTACCCTGACAGGGGGGGGCACCGGGGAGCTGTTTTTT.

This clone has a handful of counts. The CDR3 DNA reads TGTGCCAGCAGCAAAGAAGTTGTCAGTTTCAATCAGCCCCAGCATTTT. This sequence encodes CASSKEVVSFNQPQHF. This chain joins TRBV21-1 and TRBJ1-5; the DNA was not compared with TRBD1, the D call given in the table. TRBV21-1 represents a pseudogene. CDR3 length: 16 residues.

This sequence joins TRBV30 and TRBJ1-2, with D possibly TRBD1 on 5 matching bases. This CDR3 is built from 15 residues. Trimming removed 6 bases from V and 0 bases from J, with 17 bases in between. The germline V gene encodes CDR1 GTSNPN and CDR2 SVGIG (reference sequence). The CDR3 reads CACLPQGRPNYGYTF. CDR3 bases: TGTGCCTGCCTCCCGCAGGGACGTCCTAACTATGGCTACACCTTC. Full variable domain (outside the CDR3, taken from reference TRBV30 and TRBJ1-2): SQTIHQWPATLVQPVGSPLSLECTVEGTSNPNLYWYRQAAGRGLQLLFYSVGIGQISSEVPQNLSASRPQDRQFILSSKKLLLSDSGFYLCACLPQGRPNYGYTFGSGTRLTVV.

The chain joins TRBV3-1 (or the pseudogene TRBV3-2) to TRBJ2-7; possible D gene TRBD2, 7 bases. This CDR3 is built from 15 residues. The germline V gene encodes CDR1 LGHDT and CDR2 YNNKEL (reference sequence). V was cut by 1 base and J by 7 bases, with 17 bases left in between. The CDR3 region is CASSQGKRGAGEQYF. CDR3 DNA: TGTGCCAGCAGCCAAGGTAAACGGGGGGCCGGGGAGCAGTACTTC.

CDR3 region: CATSGGAVSYNEQFF. The CDR3 DNA is TGTGCCACCAGTGGGGGGGCAGTTTCCTACAATGAGCAGTTCTTC. The chain is built from TRBV24-1 and TRBJ2-1; D tentatively reads TRBD1 or TRBD2 (6 bases each). This CDR3 contains 15 residues. Looked up from germline, CDR1 is KGHDR and CDR2 is SFDVKD. V gave up 5 bases and J gave up 1 base, with 11 bases separating them.

The chain employs TRBV6-5 and TRBJ2-7; no clear D gene. The length of the CDR3 is 15 residues. With 8 bases removed from V and 0 bases from J, the gap between germline ends came to 17 bases. The V gene's germline CDR1 is MNHEY and CDR2 SVGAGI. The CDR3 coding sequence is TGTGCCAGCCGTAGGCTTGAGGATTTCTCCTACGAGCAGTACTTC. It codes for CASRRLEDFSYEQYF.

This chain connects TRBV13 to TRBJ1-3; possible D gene TRBD1, 6 bases. This CDR3 is built from 14 residues. Germline values: CDR1 PRHDT, CDR2 FYEKMQ (reference sequence). Trimming shortened V by 5 bases and J by 2 bases, and 10 bases separated the two germline ends. This CDR3 is CASSRGGTGNTIYF. The CDR3 DNA follows: TGTGCCAGCAGCAGGGGGGGTACTGGAAACACCATATATTTT.

The V and J genes are TRBV11-2 and TRBJ1-5; D is perhaps TRBD1 (6 bases). Per germline, CDR1 SGHAT and CDR2 FQNNGV. V gave up 0 bases and J gave up 7 bases, with 16 bases separating them. The CDR3 loop spans 16 amino acids. The CDR3 sequence is CASSLDQVGGRQPQHF. The CDR3 DNA follows: TGTGCCAGCAGCTTAGATCAAGTTGGGGGCCGGCAGCCCCAGCATTTT.

In its sample, this clone was seen once. V and J are TRBV19 and TRBJ1-6, with TRBD1 identical over 7 bases. Germline trimming cut 6 bases from V and 7 bases from J; bases unmatched to any gene: 6. Germline V lookup: CDR1 LNHDA, CDR2 SQIVND (reference sequence). This CDR3 is 14 amino acids long. CDR3 DNA: TGTGCCAGTAGCCCTGGGGACAGAAATTCACCCCTCCACTTT. It encodes CASSPGDRNSPLHF.

The chain has TRBV3-1 (or the pseudogene TRBV3-2) and TRBJ1-2; 9 nucleotides agree with TRBD1. Germline V gene lookup returns CDR1 LGHDT and CDR2 YNNKEL (reference sequence). The length of the CDR3 is 16 residues. The V and J ends lost 1 base and 2 bases, in that order; junction bases with no gene match: 5. CDR3 nucleotide sequence: TGTGCCAGCAGCCAAGTAGGAGGACAGGGGAACTATGGCTACACCTTC. Encoded protein: CASSQVGGQGNYGYTF.

The chain couples TRBV6-5 to TRBJ1-1; D possibly corresponds to TRBD1 (5 bases). Per the germline V gene, CDR1 is MNHEY and CDR2 is SVGAGI. CDR3 length: 13 amino acids. V dropped 8 bases and J dropped 1 base, with 11 bases sitting between them. CDR3 sequence (DNA): TGTGCCAGCCGTAACGGGGGGAACACTGAAGCTTTCTTT. This encodes CASRNGGNTEAFF.

The CDR3 coding sequence is TGTGCCATCAGTGAGGGAACAGGCACACCGAGGGAGCTGTTTTTT. Its translation: CAISEGTGTPRELFF. V and J are TRBV10-3 and TRBJ2-2, with D tentatively TRBD1 (5 bases). Trimming cost V 2 bases and J 9 bases, with 16 bases left between them. CDR3 size: 15 residues. CDR1 ENHRY and CDR2 SYGVKD come from the germline V gene.

The CDR3 nucleotides are TGTGCCACCAATCACGGGACTAGCGGGGGCGAGCAGTACTTC. It translates to CATNHGTSGGEQYF. The chain is built from TRBV10-3 and TRBJ2-7; TRBD2 agrees at 14 bases. The CDR3 covers 14 residues. CDR1 and CDR2 from the germline V gene are ENHRY and SYGVKD. The trim removed 10 bases at V and 6 bases at J, leaving 8 bases unmatched.

The chain links TRBV29-1 to TRBJ1-2; weak D call: TRBD1 (6 bases). The length of the CDR3 is 13 residues. Trimming stripped 4 bases from V and 4 bases from J, with 13 bases between. In germline, CDR1 is SQVTM, CDR2 ANQGSEA. Written as DNA, the CDR3 is TGCAGCGTTGTAAAGGGGGATGGCTATGGCTACACCTTC. This codes for CSVVKGDGYGYTF.

This sequence joins TRBV28 and TRBJ1-2, with TRBD1 matching 10 bases. The junction had 6 bases not matched to a gene; V was cut back by 6 bases and J by 8 bases. CDR1 MDHEN and CDR2 SYDVKM come from the germline V gene. This CDR3 is 13 amino acids long. The CDR3 protein is CASRTGTGVGYTF. The DNA of the CDR3 is TGTGCCAGCAGAACCGGGACAGGGGTAGGCTACACCTTC.

The V call is TRBV21-1, the J call TRBJ1-1; TRBD1 is the table's D call, not checked against the DNA. TRBV21-1 is designated a pseudogene. CDR3 length: 19 residues. The CDR3 region is CASSKDQEQGRQENTEAFF. DNA for the CDR3: TGTGCCAGCAGCAAAGACCAGGAGCAAGGGCGACAGGAGAACACTGAAGCTTTCTTT.

This sequence joins TRBV18 and TRBJ2-7; tentative D call: TRBD2 (6 bases). The V end was cut by 2 bases, the J end by 4 bases, with 21 bases between. Germline-derived CDR1 and CDR2 are KGHSH and LQKENI. This CDR3 region has 17 residues. CDR3: CASSPVADTGGKYEQYF. In DNA, the CDR3 is TGTGCCAGCTCACCAGTCGCCGACACGGGCGGGAAATACGAGCAGTACTTC.

The chain is built from TRBV30 and TRBJ1-3; tentative D call: TRBD1 (6 bases). The V gene's germline CDR1 is GTSNPN and CDR2 SVGIG (reference sequence). Trimming removed 2 bases from V and 2 bases from J, with 13 bases in between. This CDR3 region has 15 residues. The CDR3, as DNA: TGTGCCTGGAGTCCCACCCCAGGGGCTGGAAACACCATATATTTT. Translating gives CAWSPTPGAGNTIYF. Combining the CDR3 with reference TRBV30 and TRBJ1-3 gives the whole variable domain SQTIHQWPATLVQPVGSPLSLECTVEGTSNPNLYWYRQAAGRGLQLLFYSVGIGQISSEVPQNLSASRPQDRQFILSSKKLLLSDSGFYLCAWSPTPGAGNTIYFGEGSWLTVV.

V and J are TRBV27 and TRBJ1-2; 9 positions agree with TRBD1. V was clipped by 4 bases and J by 7 bases; unmatched bases: 4. This CDR3 comprises 13 residues. CDR1 MNHEY and CDR2 SMNVEV come from the germline V gene (reference sequence). In DNA, the CDR3 is TGTGCCAGCAGTTCGGGACAGGGTGGTGGCTACACCTTC. Its translation is CASSSGQGGGYTF.

This sequence joins TRBV28 and TRBJ2-1, with TRBD2 matching over 7 bases. The germline gives CDR1 MDHEN, CDR2 SYDVKM. The CDR3 is 17 amino acids. V shed 3 bases, J shed 4 bases, and the junction held 12 bases outside the gene matches. CDR3 DNA: TGTGCCAGCAGTTTGGGGAGGGGTCCACCTACGTACAATGAGCAGTTCTTC. Residues: CASSLGRGPPTYNEQFF.

A single count supports this clone. This chain links TRBV6-6 with TRBJ2-3; 11 bases match TRBD2. The CDR3 runs 15 residues. The V and J ends lost 6 bases and 4 bases, in that order; junction bases with no gene match: 6. Germline assignment: CDR1 MNHNY and CDR2 SVGAGI (reference sequence). The CDR3 sequence: CASSLAGGPADTQYF. The CDR3, as DNA: TGTGCCAGCAGCTTAGCGGGGGGGCCGGCAGATACGCAGTATTTT.

This clone appeared a few times. The chain couples TRBV18 to TRBJ2-2; 9 bases fit TRBD2. The germline V gene encodes CDR1 KGHSH and CDR2 LQKENI. The CDR3 is 17 amino acids. V lost 1 base, J lost 1 base, and 4 bases stayed unmatched. CDR3 sequence (DNA): TGTGCCAGCTCACCACGAGCTAGCGGGATGAACACCGGGGAGCTGTTTTTT. It specifies CASSPRASGMNTGELFF.

The CDR3 sequence: CASSGSGGNTEAFF. Written as DNA, the CDR3 is TGTGCCAGCAGCGGCTCAGGGGGGAACACTGAAGCTTTCTTT. This chain connects TRBV7-2 to TRBJ1-1, with 7 positions matching TRBD1. The CDR3 loop spans 14 amino acids. Germline lookup yields CDR1 SGHTA and CDR2 FQGNSA. After removal of 5 bases from V and 1 base from J, the junction contained 4 bases not matched to a gene.

V and J are TRBV5-1 and TRBJ2-7; maybe TRBD2 (5 bases). Germline V gene lookup returns CDR1 SGHRS and CDR2 YFSETQ. V gave up 4 bases and J gave up 3 bases, with 11 bases separating them. The CDR3 sequence is 13 residues long. The CDR3 spells CASSPSGNYEQYF. DNA for the CDR3: TGCGCCAGCAGCCCCTCCGGGAACTACGAGCAGTACTTC.

The rearrangement joins TRBV14 to TRBJ1-1; a possible D gene is TRBD1 (5 bases). The CDR3 sequence is 13 residues long. Trimming took off 0 bases at V and 10 bases at J, with 12 bases between the two ends. Germline values: CDR1 SGHDN, CDR2 FVKESK. The CDR3 DNA sequence: TGTGCCAGCAGCCAAGATCCGCGGAGGGGAGCTTTCTTT. This gives the protein CASSQDPRRGAFF.

The chain has TRBV11-2 and TRBJ1-2; maybe TRBD1 (5 bases). The ends were cut back, 0 bases at V and 2 bases at J, with 16 bases in the middle. The germline gives CDR1 SGHAT, CDR2 FQNNGV. The CDR3 has 17 residues. In DNA, the CDR3 is TGTGCCAGCAGCTTAGATCCCGCCGGGGGGGACAACTATGGCTACACCTTC. Its translation: CASSLDPAGGDNYGYTF.

The rearrangement links TRBV6-4 to TRBJ2-3, with D perhaps TRBD2 (5 bases). There are 13 residues in the CDR3. Trimming stripped 8 bases from V and 3 bases from J, with 12 bases between. The germline V gene encodes CDR1 MRHNA and CDR2 SNTAGT. The CDR3 sequence: CASSRGLTDTQYF. CDR3 nucleotides: TGTGCCAGCTCCAGAGGACTTACAGATACGCAGTATTTT.

The V call is TRBV5-1, the J call TRBJ1-1; D possibly corresponds to TRBD1 (5 bases). The CDR3 covers 15 residues. Germline V gene sequence: CDR1 SGHRS, CDR2 YFSETQ. Trimming cost V 4 bases and J 3 bases, with 16 bases left between them. The CDR3 region is CASSVTGTWDTEAFF. CDR3 coding DNA: TGCGCCAGCAGCGTAACCGGGACCTGGGACACTGAAGCTTTCTTT.

The rearrangement uses TRBV24-1 and TRBJ2-5; perhaps TRBD1 as D (5 bases). The CDR3 covers 15 residues. Trimming took off 3 bases at V and 0 bases at J, with 10 bases between the two ends. CDR1 and CDR2 (germline): KGHDR, SFDVKD. This CDR3 is CATSDHQGYQETQYF. The CDR3 DNA follows: TGTGCCACCAGTGATCACCAGGGATACCAAGAGACCCAGTACTTC.

In its sample, this clone was seen a few times. V usage is TRBV11-2 and J usage is TRBJ2-7; 11 nucleotides line up with TRBD1. This CDR3 is built from 14 residues. CDR1 SGHAT and CDR2 FQNNGV come from the germline V gene. V shed 5 bases and J 3 bases; nucleotides not matched to a gene: 3. CDR3 in DNA: TGTGCCAGCAGCCGGACAGGGGGCAACTACGAGCAGTACTTC. Translated: CASSRTGGNYEQYF.